What follows are 25 T cell receptor beta chains derived from one specimen sequenced in a study of cytomegalovirus exposure and HLA in healthy donors. Use of 60 Vbeta and 13 Jbeta primers characterized the PCR. Only in-frame clones appear in the TCRdb table, and some are missing; sequencing was by immunoSEQ multiplex PCR. The table lists 95,000 to 150,000 clones, approximately 77% of them singletons. Source material: PBMCs. Every receptor here comes from a man aged 18 to 30 in good health and CMV-seronegative.

This sequence joins TRBV9 and TRBJ2-6; 7 bases map to TRBD1. The CDR3 runs 19 residues. Germline CDR1 SGDLS, CDR2 YYNGEE. Unmatched junction bases numbered 12, after V lost 3 bases and J lost 0 bases. The CDR3 loop reads CASSEQGRTLHSGANVLTF. CDR3 coding DNA: TGTGCCAGCAGCGAACAGGGGCGGACCTTACACTCTGGGGCCAACGTCCTGACTTTC. Full variable domain (outside the CDR3, taken from reference TRBV9 and TRBJ2-6): DSGVTQTPKHLITATGQRVTLRCSPRSGDLSVYWYQQSLDQGLQFLIQYYNGEERAKGNILERFSAQQFPDLHSELNLSSLELGDSALYFCASSEQGRTLHSGANVLTFGAGSRLTVL.

This chain connects TRBV10-3 to TRBJ1-2; 9 bases match TRBD1. CDR3 length: 14 residues. V lost 7 bases, J lost 4 bases, and 7 bases stayed unmatched. Germline CDR1 reads ENHRY; CDR2 reads SYGVKD. The chain's CDR3 is CAINGQGLGYGYTF. For the CDR3, the DNA is TGTGCCATCAACGGACAGGGGTTAGGCTATGGCTACACCTTC.

The chain has TRBV6-5 and TRBJ1-2, with no clear D. CDR3 length: 13 residues. Trimming cost V 5 bases and J 8 bases, with 15 bases left between them. CDR1 MNHEY and CDR2 SVGAGI come from the germline V gene. The CDR3 region is CASSPIGKLGYTF. CDR3 nucleotides: TGTGCCAGCAGTCCCATCGGGAAGTTGGGCTACACCTTC.

This clone was found a few times. The chain carries TRBV6-5 and TRBJ2-2; no definite D call. Between the trimmed V and J ends, which lost 4 bases and 1 base, there was a span of 4 bases. The CDR3 length is 13 residues. Germline V gene lookup returns CDR1 MNHEY and CDR2 SVGAGI. The CDR3, as DNA: TGTGCCAGCAGTTCCAGGAACACCGGGGAGCTGTTTTTT. It yields the protein CASSSRNTGELFF.

The chain combines TRBV10-1 with TRBJ2-7; 8 nucleotides agree with TRBD1. The junction had 5 bases not matched to a gene; V was cut back by 2 bases and J by 5 bases. From germline, CDR1 is WNHNN and CDR2 SYGVQD (reference sequence). The CDR3 sequence is 14 residues long. CDR3 DNA: TGCGCCAGCAGTGAGCCGGTACAGGGGGACGAGCAGTACTTC. This codes for CASSEPVQGDEQYF.

The chain carries TRBV23-1 and TRBJ1-2, with a possible D match to TRBD1 (5 bases). TRBV23-1 belongs to the ORF category, with a function that is uncertain. CDR3 length: 12 amino acids. V was trimmed by 3 bases and J by 5 bases, leaving 7 bases between them. The CDR3: CASSHRVYGYTF. CDR3 sequence (DNA): TGCGCCAGCAGTCACAGGGTATATGGCTACACCTTC.

The J gene is TRBJ1-1, the V gene TRBV2; D may be TRBD1 (6 bases). Deletions cut 11 bases from V and 8 bases from J, with 21 bases between. The CDR3 totals 13 residues. Germline CDR1 is SNHLY and CDR2 is FYNNEI. The CDR3 loop reads CAQKEVGDIEAFF. CDR3 nucleotide sequence: TGTGCCCAAAAAGAAGTCGGGGACATCGAAGCTTTCTTT.

The rearrangement uses TRBV4-2 and TRBJ1-3, with D possibly TRBD1 on 6 matching bases. Germline V gives CDR1 LGHNA, CDR2 YNFKEQ. The germline V and J ends were trimmed by 8 bases and 4 bases, with 12 bases remaining between them. The CDR3 totals 13 residues. CDR3 amino acids: CASGRDTGNTIYF. CDR3 nucleotide sequence: TGTGCCAGCGGAAGGGACACCGGAAACACCATATATTTT.

The chain carries TRBV25-1 and TRBJ1-2; D not resolved. Germline-derived CDR1 and CDR2 are MGHDK and SYGVNS. V lost 2 bases and J lost 8, with 18 bases in between. The CDR3 sequence is 15 residues long. CDR3 DNA: TGTGCCAGCAGTGAAATCGCGGGTACAAGTTGGGGCTACACCTTC. This gives the protein CASSEIAGTSWGYTF.

This chain uses TRBV5-5 with TRBJ2-7; weak D call: TRBD1 (5 bases). There are 15 residues in the CDR3. Germline CDR1 and CDR2: SGHKS and YYEKEE (reference sequence). V lost 2 bases, J lost 7 bases, and 19 bases lay in between. The CDR3 is CASSFADISGLEQYF. In nucleotides, the CDR3 is TGTGCCAGCAGCTTCGCGGACATCTCTGGCCTGGAGCAGTACTTC.

This clone was picked up one time. The chain joins TRBV27 to TRBJ2-7; 8 nucleotides align to TRBD2. The V gene end was trimmed by 6 bases and the J gene end by 3 bases; junction bases not matched to a gene: 7. The CDR3 totals 14 residues. The V gene's germline CDR1 is MNHEY and CDR2 SMNVEV (reference sequence). The CDR3 loop reads CASSPGLGNYEQYF. The CDR3 bases are TGTGCCAGCAGCCCGGGACTAGGTAACTACGAGCAGTACTTC.

V gene TRBV7-9 combines with J gene TRBJ1-2, with 9 nucleotides matching TRBD1. Germline loops: CDR1 SEHNR, CDR2 FQNEAQ (reference sequence). The CDR3 is made up of 15 amino acids. V lost 5 bases to trimming and J lost 4 bases; unmatched junction nucleotides: 8. CDR3 in amino acids: CASSRDRVTPYGYTF. As DNA, the CDR3 is TGTGCCAGCAGCCGGGACAGGGTCACCCCCTATGGCTACACCTTC.

Only one count was recorded for this clone. The chain uses TRBV10-3 and TRBJ2-1, with TRBD1 as a possible D gene (7 bases). This CDR3 contains 18 residues. Deletions cut 4 bases from V and 0 bases from J, with 19 bases between. The germline V gene has CDR1 ENHRY and CDR2 SYGVKD. The CDR3 spells CAISVAGGSTSSYNEQFF. In DNA form, the CDR3 reads TGTGCCATCAGTGTCGCAGGGGGGAGTACTAGCTCCTACAATGAGCAGTTCTTC.

The J gene is TRBJ1-1, the V gene TRBV2; D unclear. The V gene lost 6 bases and the J gene lost 2 bases, with 10 bases spanning the gap. Germline values: CDR1 SNHLY, CDR2 FYNNEI. There are 13 residues in the CDR3. This chain's CDR3 is CASRAETNTEAFF. The CDR3 DNA reads as TGTGCCAGCAGGGCAGAGACTAACACTGAAGCTTTCTTT.

The chain links TRBV5-6 to TRBJ1-1; TRBD1 agrees at 8 bases. With 1 base clipped from V and 1 base from J, the junction kept 3 bases outside the gene matches. This CDR3 has 15 amino acids. The germline V gene has CDR1 SGHDT and CDR2 YYEEEE. The CDR3 sequence: CASSLLDRGNTEAFF. The CDR3 DNA reads as TGTGCCAGCAGCTTGCTTGACAGGGGGAACACTGAAGCTTTCTTT.

CDR3 coding DNA: TGTGCCAGCAGTGAATGGACAGGCTACGAGCAGTACTTC. Protein product: CASSEWTGYEQYF. This chain uses TRBV2 with TRBJ2-7; 7 bases are shared with TRBD1. The CDR3 loop spans 13 amino acids. The germline CDR1 and CDR2 sequences are SNHLY and FYNNEI. V was clipped by 2 bases and J by 3 bases; unmatched bases: 1.

This sequence joins TRBV10-1 and TRBJ2-7; 8 positions match TRBD1. Trimming took 4 bases from V and 5 from J; bases not matched to a gene: 4. From germline, CDR1 is WNHNN and CDR2 SYGVQD (reference sequence). CDR3 length: 13 amino acids. The CDR3 reads CASSGPTGDEQYF. The CDR3 nucleotides are TGCGCCAGCAGTGGCCCGACAGGGGACGAGCAGTACTTC.

This sequence joins TRBV13 and TRBJ1-2, with 7 bases identical to TRBD1. This CDR3 has 19 residues. CDR1 and CDR2 from the germline V gene are PRHDT and FYEKMQ (reference sequence). The trim removed 1 base at V and 0 bases at J, leaving 14 bases unmatched. Written as DNA, the CDR3 is TGTGCCAGCAGCTTAGCCATGGGACAGAGGTCCCGTCCTAACTATGGCTACACCTTC. Translation: CASSLAMGQRSRPNYGYTF.

The chain couples TRBV7-3 to TRBJ2-1; D gene ambiguous. Germline V gene lookup returns CDR1 SGHTA and CDR2 FQGTGA. V was pared by 2 bases and J by 0 bases, with 8 bases between. This CDR3 spans 15 amino acids. The CDR3 nucleotides are TGTGCCAGCAGCTTAGAAGCCAACTCCTACAATGAGCAGTTCTTC. Translating gives CASSLEANSYNEQFF.

The CDR3 DNA reads as TGTGCCAGCAGCACCCCACAGGGGGCAGTTTACTTTGGGGCCAACGTCCTGACTTTC. Its protein is CASSTPQGAVYFGANVLTF. The V and J genes are TRBV11-2 and TRBJ2-6; TRBD1 agrees at 9 bases. Germline loops: CDR1 SGHAT, CDR2 FQNNGV. The V segment lost 5 bases and the J segment 3 bases; nucleotides outside the gene matches: 14. This CDR3 has 19 amino acids.

This clone showed up just once. The rearrangement joins TRBV19 to TRBJ2-7, with D maybe TRBD1 (6 bases). The V end lost 7 bases, the J end lost 2 bases, and 15 bases lay between the germline ends. CDR3 size: 14 residues. Germline CDR1 LNHDA, CDR2 SQIVND (reference sequence). In nucleotides, the CDR3 is TGTGCCAGTATTATTGGACAGAAGACCTACGAGCAGTACTTC. Its translation: CASIIGQKTYEQYF.

In the case of this clone: Other DNA sequences in the sample encode the same CDR3. J is TRBJ2-7 and V is TRBV18; 7 bases match TRBD1. The CDR3 covers 13 residues. Germline assignment: CDR1 KGHSH and CDR2 LQKENI. Germline trimming cut 3 bases from V and 4 bases from J; bases unmatched to any gene: 3. The CDR3 loop is CASSPAGGYEQYF. CDR3 coding DNA: TGTGCCAGCTCACCGGCAGGGGGATACGAGCAGTACTTC.

This chain links TRBV6-5 with TRBJ1-5; a weak D match, TRBD1 (6 bases). Germline V CDR1 and CDR2: MNHEY, SVGAGI. The CDR3 consists of 13 residues. V was pared by 2 bases and J by 13 bases, with 15 bases between. CDR3 residues: CASSYAGDGSQHF. CDR3 DNA: TGTGCCAGCAGTTACGCAGGGGATGGATCTCAGCATTTT.

The chain joins TRBV5-4 to TRBJ2-5; tentative D call: TRBD2 (5 bases). Matching the DNA end better, TRBJ2-7 makes the J call doubtful. Per germline, CDR1 SGHNT and CDR2 YYREEE (reference sequence). The CDR3 contains 14 residues. CDR3 coding DNA: TGTGCCAGCAGCTTGGCGGGAAACTCCTACGAGCAGTACTTC. This gives the protein CASSLAGNSYEQYF.

This sequence joins TRBV11-2 and TRBJ1-5, with a weak D call TRBD1 (5 bases). Germline values: CDR1 SGHAT, CDR2 FQNNGV. The CDR3 is 13 residues long. Trimming removed 1 base at V and 9 bases at J, with 10 bases between. The CDR3, as DNA: TGTGCCAGCAGCTTAGGGGGGGGTTCGCCCCAGCATTTT. This codes for CASSLGGGSPQHF.